This TCR beta chain was sequenced during a study of blood T cells in healthy people across ages. Combining a sample-barcoded 5' primer with a J-beta primer mix, a second PCR ran for roughly 7 to 12 cycles. TCRdb analysed the 5' RACE reads with MiXCR anew, one entry per CDR3 protein. The sample carries 1.5 million to 2 million distinct CDR3 sequences, about 31% recorded once. Study-level points and caveats: There was a strong correlation between TCR beta diversity and naive T cell percentage. The fall in TCR beta diversity per million T cells was roughly linear with age. When set beside aged donors, long-lived donors presented more naive CD4+ cells and higher diversity.

This CDR3 has 13 residues. Trimming removed 6 bases from V and 1 base from J, with 10 bases in between. Germline lookup yields CDR1 MNHEY and CDR2 SMNVEV (reference sequence). In this sample, this clonotype turned up many times. Its target is not known. The rearrangement joins TRBV27 to TRBJ2-7; D call uncertain. The specimen was blood. The TCR originated in a woman aged 25 to 39 in good health. The CDR3, as DNA: TGTGCCAGCAGCCACGGCAGGTCCTACGAGCAGTACTTC. Its translation is CASSHGRSYEQYF.